This T cell receptor beta chain was captured by sequencing in a study of T cell responses to AZD1222 COVID-19 vaccine. Generated by immunoSEQ multiplex PCR, the TCRdb table keeps only in-frame clones and is missing some. The data show 130,000 to 150,000 clones, about 86% seen once. Points from the study as a whole: Just a handful of people given AZD1222 tested seropositive at baseline.

V shed 7 bases, J shed 7 bases, and the junction held 7 bases outside the gene matches. This CDR3 has 12 amino acids. CDR1 and CDR2 from the germline V gene are MNHGY and SVAAGI. Worth noting for this clone: Its target is unknown.

The TCR was taken from an adult who received the AZD1222 COVID-19 vaccine. The J gene is TRBJ2-7, the V gene TRBV6-9, with TRBD1 identical over 7 bases. Here the sequenced sample was peripheral blood, taken 28 days after the second AZD1222 dose. CDR3 sequence reads: CASTIRGCEQYF. Written as DNA, the CDR3 is TGTGCCAGCACTATCAGGGGGTGTGAGCAGTACTTC.